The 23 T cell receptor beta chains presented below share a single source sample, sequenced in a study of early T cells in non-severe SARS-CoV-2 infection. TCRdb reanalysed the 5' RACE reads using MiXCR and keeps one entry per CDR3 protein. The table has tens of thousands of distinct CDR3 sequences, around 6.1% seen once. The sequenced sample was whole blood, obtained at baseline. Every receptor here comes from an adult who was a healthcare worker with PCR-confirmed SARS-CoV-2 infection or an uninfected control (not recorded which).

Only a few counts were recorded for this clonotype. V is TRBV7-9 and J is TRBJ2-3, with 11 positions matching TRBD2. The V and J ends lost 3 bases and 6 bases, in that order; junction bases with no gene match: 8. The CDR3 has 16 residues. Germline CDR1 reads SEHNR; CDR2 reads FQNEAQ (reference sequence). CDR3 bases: TGTGCCAGCAGCTTTGGGCTAGCGGGAGGAGTGGATACGCAGTATTTT. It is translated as CASSFGLAGGVDTQYF. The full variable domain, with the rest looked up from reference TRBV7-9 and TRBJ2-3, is DTGVSQNPRHKITKRGQNVTFRCDPISEHNRLYWYRQTLGQGPEFLTYFQNEAQLEKSRLLSDRFSAERPKGSFSTLEIQRTEQGDSAMYLCASSFGLAGGVDTQYFGPGTRLTVL.

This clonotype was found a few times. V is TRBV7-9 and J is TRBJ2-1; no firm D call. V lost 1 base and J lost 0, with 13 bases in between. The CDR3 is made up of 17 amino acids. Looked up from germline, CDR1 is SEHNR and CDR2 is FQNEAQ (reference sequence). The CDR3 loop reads CASSLVGRASSYNEQFF. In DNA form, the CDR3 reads TGTGCCAGCAGCTTAGTAGGCCGGGCGTCCTCCTACAATGAGCAGTTCTTC.

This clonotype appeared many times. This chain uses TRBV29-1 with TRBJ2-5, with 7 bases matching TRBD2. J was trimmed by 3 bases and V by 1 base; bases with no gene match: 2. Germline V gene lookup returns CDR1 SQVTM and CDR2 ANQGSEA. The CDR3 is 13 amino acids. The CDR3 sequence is CSVEGLAEETQYF. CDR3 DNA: TGCAGCGTTGAAGGGCTAGCGGAAGAGACCCAGTACTTC.

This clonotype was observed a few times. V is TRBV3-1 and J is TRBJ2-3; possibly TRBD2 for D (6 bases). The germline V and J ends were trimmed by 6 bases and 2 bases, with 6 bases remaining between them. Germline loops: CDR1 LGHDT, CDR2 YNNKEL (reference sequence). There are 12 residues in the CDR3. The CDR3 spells CASRGLTDTQYF. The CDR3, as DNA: TGTGCCAGCAGGGGACTCACAGATACGCAGTATTTT.

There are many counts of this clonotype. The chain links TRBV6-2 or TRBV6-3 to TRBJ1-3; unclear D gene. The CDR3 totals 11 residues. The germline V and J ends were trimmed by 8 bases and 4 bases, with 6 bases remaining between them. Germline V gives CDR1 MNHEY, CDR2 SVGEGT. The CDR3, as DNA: TGTGCCAGCTACGGCGGAAACACCATATATTTT. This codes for CASYGGNTIYF.

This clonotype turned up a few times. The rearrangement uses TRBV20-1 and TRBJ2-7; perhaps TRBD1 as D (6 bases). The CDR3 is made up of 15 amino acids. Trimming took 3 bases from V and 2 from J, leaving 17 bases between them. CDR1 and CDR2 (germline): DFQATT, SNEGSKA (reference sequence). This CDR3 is CSARGWGHLTYEQYF. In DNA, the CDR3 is TGCAGTGCTAGGGGGTGGGGACACCTCACCTACGAGCAGTACTTC.

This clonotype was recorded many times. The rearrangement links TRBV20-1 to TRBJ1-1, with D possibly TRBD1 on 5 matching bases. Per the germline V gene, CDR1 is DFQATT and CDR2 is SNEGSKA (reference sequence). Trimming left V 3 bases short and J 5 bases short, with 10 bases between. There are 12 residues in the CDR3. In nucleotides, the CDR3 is TGCAGTGCTAGCAGAGACAGAACTGAAGCTTTCTTT. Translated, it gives CSASRDRTEAFF.

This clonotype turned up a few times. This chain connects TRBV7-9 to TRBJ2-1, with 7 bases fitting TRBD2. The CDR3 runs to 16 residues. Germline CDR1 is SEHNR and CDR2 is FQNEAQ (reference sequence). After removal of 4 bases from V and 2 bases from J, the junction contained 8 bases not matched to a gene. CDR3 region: CASSSGGTMAYNEQFF. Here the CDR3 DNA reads TGTGCCAGCAGCTCCGGAGGGACTATGGCCTACAATGAGCAGTTCTTC.

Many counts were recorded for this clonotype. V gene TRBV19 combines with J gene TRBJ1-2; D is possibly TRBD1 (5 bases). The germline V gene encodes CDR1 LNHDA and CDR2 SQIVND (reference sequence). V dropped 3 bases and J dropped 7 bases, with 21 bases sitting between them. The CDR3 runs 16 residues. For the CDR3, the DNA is TGTGCCAGTAGTATTCACCTCGGGACTGTTAATAGTGGCTACACCTTC. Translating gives CASSIHLGTVNSGYTF.

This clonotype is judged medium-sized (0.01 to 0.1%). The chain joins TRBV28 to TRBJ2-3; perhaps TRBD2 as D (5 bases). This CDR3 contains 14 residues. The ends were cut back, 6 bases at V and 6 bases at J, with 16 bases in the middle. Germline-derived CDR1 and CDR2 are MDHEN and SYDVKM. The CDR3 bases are TGTGCCAGCAGGGCCTTACTAGGAATGGATACGCAGTATTTT. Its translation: CASRALLGMDTQYF.

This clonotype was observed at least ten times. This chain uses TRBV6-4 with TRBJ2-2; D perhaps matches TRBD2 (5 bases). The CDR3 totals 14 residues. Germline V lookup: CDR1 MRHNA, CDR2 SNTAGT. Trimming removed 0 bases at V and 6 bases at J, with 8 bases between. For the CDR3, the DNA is TGTGCCAGCAGTGACTCTGGGGAGCCCGGGGAGCTGTTTTTT. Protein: CASSDSGEPGELFF.

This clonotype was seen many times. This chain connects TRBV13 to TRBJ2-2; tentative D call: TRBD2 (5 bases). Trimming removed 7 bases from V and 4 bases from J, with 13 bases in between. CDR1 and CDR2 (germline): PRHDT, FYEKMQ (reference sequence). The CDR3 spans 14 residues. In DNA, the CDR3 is TGTGCCAGCAAAGGTCGGGGTGGCACCGGGGAGCTGTTTTTT. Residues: CASKGRGGTGELFF.

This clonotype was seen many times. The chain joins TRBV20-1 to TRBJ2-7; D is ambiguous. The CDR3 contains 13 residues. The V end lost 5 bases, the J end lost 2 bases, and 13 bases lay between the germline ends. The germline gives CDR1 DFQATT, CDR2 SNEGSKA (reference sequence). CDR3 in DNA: TGCAGTGCTGTAGAAGAAAGTCCCTACGAGCAGTACTTC. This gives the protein CSAVEESPYEQYF.

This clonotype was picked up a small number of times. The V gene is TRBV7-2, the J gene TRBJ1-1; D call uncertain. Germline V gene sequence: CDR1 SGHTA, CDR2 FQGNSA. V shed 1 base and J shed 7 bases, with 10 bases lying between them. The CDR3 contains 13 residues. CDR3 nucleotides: TGTGCCAGCAGCTTAGTTGGCCGGGTTGAAGCTTTCTTT. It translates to CASSLVGRVEAFF.

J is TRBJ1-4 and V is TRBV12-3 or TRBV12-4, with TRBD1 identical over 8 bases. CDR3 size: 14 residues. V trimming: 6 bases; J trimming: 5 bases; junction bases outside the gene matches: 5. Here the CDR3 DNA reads TGTGCCAGCAGCCGGACAGGGCGGAATGAAAAACTGTTTTTT. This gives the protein CASSRTGRNEKLFF.

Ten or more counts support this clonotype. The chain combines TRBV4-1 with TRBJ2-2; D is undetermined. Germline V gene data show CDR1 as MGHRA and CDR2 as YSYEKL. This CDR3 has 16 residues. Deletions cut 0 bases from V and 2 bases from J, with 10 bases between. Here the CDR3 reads CASSQDSWANTGELFF. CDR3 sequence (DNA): TGCGCCAGCAGCCAAGATAGTTGGGCTAACACCGGGGAGCTGTTTTTT.

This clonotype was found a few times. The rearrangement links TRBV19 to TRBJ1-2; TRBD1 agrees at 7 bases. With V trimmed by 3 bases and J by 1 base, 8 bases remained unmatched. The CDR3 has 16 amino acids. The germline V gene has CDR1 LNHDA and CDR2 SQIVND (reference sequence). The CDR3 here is CASSINWDSYNYGYTF. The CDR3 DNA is TGTGCCAGTAGTATTAATTGGGACAGCTATAACTATGGCTACACCTTC.

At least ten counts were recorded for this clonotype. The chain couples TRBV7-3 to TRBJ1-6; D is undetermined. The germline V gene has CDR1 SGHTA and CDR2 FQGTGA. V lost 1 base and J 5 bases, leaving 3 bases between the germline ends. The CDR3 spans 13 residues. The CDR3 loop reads CASSLNHNSPLHF. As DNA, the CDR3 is TGTGCCAGCAGCTTAAACCATAATTCACCCCTCCACTTT.

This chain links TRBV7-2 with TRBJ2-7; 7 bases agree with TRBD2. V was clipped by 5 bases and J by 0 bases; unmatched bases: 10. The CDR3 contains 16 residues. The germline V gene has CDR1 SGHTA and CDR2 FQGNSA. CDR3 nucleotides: TGTGCCAGCAGCACCCCAGCGGGGAGGGCCTCCTACGAGCAGTACTTC. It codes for CASSTPAGRASYEQYF.

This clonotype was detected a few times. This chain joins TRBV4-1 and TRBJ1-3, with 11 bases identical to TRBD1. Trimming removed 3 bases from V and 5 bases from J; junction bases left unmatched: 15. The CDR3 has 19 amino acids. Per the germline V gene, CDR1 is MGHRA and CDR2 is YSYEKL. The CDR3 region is CASSHVGQGATDFRNTIYF. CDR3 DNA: TGCGCCAGCAGCCACGTAGGACAGGGGGCCACGGATTTCAGAAACACCATATATTTT.

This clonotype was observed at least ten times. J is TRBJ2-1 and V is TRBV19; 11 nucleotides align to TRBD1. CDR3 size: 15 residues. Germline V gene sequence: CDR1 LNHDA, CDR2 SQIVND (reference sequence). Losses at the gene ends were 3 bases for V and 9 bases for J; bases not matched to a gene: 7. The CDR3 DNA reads TGTGCCAGTAGTATTCAGGGACAGGGGGGTGGTGAGCAGTTCTTC. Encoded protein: CASSIQGQGGGEQFF.

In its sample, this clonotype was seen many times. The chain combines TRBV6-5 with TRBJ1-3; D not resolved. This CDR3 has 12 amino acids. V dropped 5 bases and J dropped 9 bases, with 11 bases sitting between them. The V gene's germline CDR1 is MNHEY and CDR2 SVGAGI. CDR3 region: CASSQSAGTIYF. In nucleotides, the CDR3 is TGTGCCAGCAGTCAATCTGCCGGCACCATATATTTT.

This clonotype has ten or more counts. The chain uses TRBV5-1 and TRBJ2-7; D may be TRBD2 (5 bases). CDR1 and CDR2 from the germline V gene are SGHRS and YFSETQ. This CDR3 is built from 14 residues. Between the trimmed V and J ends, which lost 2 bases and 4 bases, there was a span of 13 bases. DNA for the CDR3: TGCGCCAGCAGCTTTGAAGCGGACGGTTACGAGCAGTACTTC. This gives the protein CASSFEADGYEQYF.